This T cell receptor (beta chain) was sequenced in a study of CD8+ T cells in alopecia areata. Treatment denoted: oral pan-JAK inhibitor, 5-10 mg twice daily. cDNA reverse transcribed from extracted RNA served as the sequencing template. Repertoires were generated with immunoSEQ multiplex PCR, while TCRdb's copy carries only in-frame clones and drops some. Among about 270,000 clones listed, around 64% were seen once. V trimming: 7 bases; J trimming: 0 bases; junction bases outside the gene matches: 6. Germline loops: CDR1 ENHRY, CDR2 SYGVKD. The CDR3 runs to 14 residues. The table lists this clone with a count of one.

The chain couples TRBV10-3 to TRBJ2-7, with 7 bases fitting TRBD1. The sequence derives from a human donor with alopecia areata. The sequenced sample was CD4+ T cells sorted from blood, obtained around week 54, from a patient treated with tofacitinib. DNA for the CDR3: TGTGCCATCAAACCACGGGACAGCTCCTACGAGCAGTACTTC. Its protein is CAIKPRDSSYEQYF.